The text below deals with one T cell receptor (beta chain). What this receptor recognizes is not known. No base quality values were provided; no much bigger clone lies one nucleotide off. The receptor library was made with the immunoSEQ multiplex PCR assay. Not all clones reach the TCRdb copy of this immuneACCESS table, which keeps in-frame sequences only. Checked studies attribute under half of the gap to unresolved V genes and leave the rest unexplained. Counted in this sample were 65,000 to 85,000 clones; approximately 90% of them appeared once. The ten largest clones add up to 1.4% to 1.5% of the sample. The record originates from a study of T cell changes during pregnancy in multiple sclerosis (dated 2019 in TCRdb). About the full investigation: Changes in the T cell repertoire over the course of pregnancy were examined in this study in women with multiple sclerosis.

The germline V gene (reference sequence) supplies CDR1 GTSNPN and CDR2 SVGIG. The CDR3 has 13 amino acids, counting the end cysteine and phenylalanine. Only CDR3 DNA remains: 39 bases, in frame from the first base. The junction shows trimming of 1 base on V and 2 bases on J, plus 8 bases between the germline ends. Sequenced material: peripheral blood, taken after pregnancy. The chain employs TRBV30 and TRBJ1-2; TRBD1 might be the D gene, on 6 matching bases. This receptor was obtained from a female donor with multiple sclerosis, enrolled in a pregnancy study. CDR3 loop: CAWSEQGNYGYTF. The DNA reads TGTGCCTGGAGTGAACAGGGCAACTATGGCTACACCTTC. Supplemented by the reference TRBV30 and TRBJ1-2 proteins around the CDR3, the complete variable domain is SQTIHQWPATLVQPVGSPLSLECTVEGTSNPNLYWYRQAAGRGLQLLFYSVGIGQISSEVPQNLSASRPQDRQFILSSKKLLLSDSGFYLCAWSEQGNYGYTFGSGTRLTVV.